Included here is one TCR beta chain sequence, with context. What it binds is not known. Trimming removed 10 bases at V and 2 bases at J, with 13 bases between. In germline, CDR1 is LNHDA, CDR2 SQIVND (reference sequence). The CDR3 is 13 amino acids. The sample is drawn from a study of OX40 agonist ivuxolimab in advanced cancers. Study-wide context: With a range of roughly 20 to 80, age averaged 60 years, and more than 75% were male.

Data came from immunoSEQ multiplex PCR; TCRdb stores just in-frame clones and leaves some out. The table has around 79,000 clones, 88% seen once. Study-level findings and limits: Dosing at 0.1 to 3.0 mg/kg was accompanied by clonal expansion of CD4+ and CD8+ blood T cells by week 6. Low clonal expansion, among the lowest seen, marked partial responders at 0.1-3.0 mg/kg. Expanded clones tended on average to be more numerous among CD8+ T cells than CD4+.

The specimen was CD4+ or CD8+ T cells sorted from blood, collected in a trial of the OX40 agonist ivuxolimab. The TCR sequence derives from an adult with an advanced solid tumor such as melanoma, head and neck, liver or kidney cancer. The chain is built from TRBV19 and TRBJ2-3; D is unclear. CDR3 in amino acids: CATSGVSTDTQYF. The CDR3 nucleotides read TGTGCCACCTCAGGAGTCTCCACAGATACGCAGTATTTT.